A selection of T cell receptor beta chains follows, all from one sample in a study of blood T cells in healthy people across ages. TCRdb passed the 5' RACE reads through MiXCR, listing each CDR3 protein once. The sample records approximately 820,000 distinct CDR3 sequences, 40% to 50% being singletons. Specimen: blood. All receptors come from a man aged 60 to 75 in good health. Both conserved end residues are part of each CDR3. A D gene is named only where the DNA matches it firmly. Expanded clones are given a class, and other clones once, few, many or no size at all.

d_gene	j_gene	abundance	v_gene	CDR3aa	CDR3nt
-	TRBJ1-1	few	TRBV4-1	CASSQDRGNTEAFF	TGCGCCAGCAGCCAAGATAGGGGGAACACTGAAGCTTTCTTT
-	TRBJ1-2	-	TRBV9	CASSAARGSSYGYTF	TGTGCCAGCAGCGCAGCGAGGGGGTCAAGCTATGGCTACACCTTC
TRBD1	TRBJ2-6	-	TRBV6-2/TRBV6-3	CASIRQGPGANVLTF	TGTGCCAGCATTCGACAGGGCCCTGGGGCCAACGTCCTGACTTTC
TRBD2	TRBJ2-7	few	TRBV20-1	CSAETLAGGPYEQYF	TGCAGTGCTGAGACTTTAGCGGGAGGGCCCTACGAGCAGTACTTC
-	TRBJ1-6	-	TRBV4-3	CASSQDWSGSYNSPLHF	TGCGCCAGCAGCCAAGATTGGAGCGGCTCCTATAATTCACCCCTCCACTTT
-	TRBJ2-3	-	TRBV30	CAWSLITDTQYF	TGTGCCTGGAGTCTAATCACAGATACGCAGTATTTT
TRBD1	TRBJ1-2	few	TRBV6-5	CASRQDRGGGDGYTF	TGTGCCAGCAGACAAGACAGGGGCGGAGGGGATGGCTACACCTTC
TRBD1	TRBJ1-2	few	TRBV4-3	CASSRAGTGLGYGYTF	TGCGCCAGCAGCAGGGCCGGGACAGGGTTGGGCTATGGCTACACCTTC
TRBD2	TRBJ2-1	-	TRBV12-3/TRBV12-4	CASSLWGGSHNEQFF	TGTGCCAGCAGTTTATGGGGGGGATCACACAATGAGCAGTTCTTC
-	TRBJ1-4	few	TRBV7-6	CASSPKIGAGREKLFF	TGTGCCAGCAGCCCAAAAATAGGGGCAGGCCGTGAAAAACTGTTTTTT
-	TRBJ2-7	-	TRBV6-2/TRBV6-3	CASNYHRGEQYF	TGTGCCAGCAACTATCACCGGGGCGAGCAGTACTTC
TRBD2	TRBJ2-5	once	TRBV7-8	CAGGLAGTAVETQYF	TGTGCCGGGGGACTAGCGGGGACCGCCGTGGAGACCCAGTACTTC
TRBD1	TRBJ2-7	once	TRBV5-1	CPSSPTGALYEQYF	TGCCCCAGCAGCCCGACAGGGGCCCTCTACGAGCAGTACTTC
-	TRBJ1-3	-	TRBV7-2	CASSLVSAVSSGNTIYF	TGTGCCAGCAGCTTAGTGTCGGCGGTGAGCTCTGGAAACACCATATATTTT
TRBD2	TRBJ2-7	-	TRBV20-1	CSAPSGGLAGGHEQYF	TGCAGTGCTCCAAGCGGCGGACTAGCGGGGGGGCACGAGCAGTACTTC
-	TRBJ2-3	-	TRBV28	CASSRNPDTQYF	TGTGCCAGCAGCCGCAATCCAGATACGCAGTATTTT
-	TRBJ2-7	-	TRBV27	CASSGTRGNEQYF	TGTGCCAGCAGCGGGACGAGGGGGAATGAGCAGTACTTC
-	TRBJ2-2	-	TRBV9	CASSVRGGANTGELFF	TGTGCCAGCAGCGTACGAGGGGGGGCGAACACCGGGGAGCTGTTTTTT
-	TRBJ1-6	-	TRBV2	CASSRTNSPLHF	TGTGCCAGCAGTAGGACTAATTCACCCCTCCACTTT
-	TRBJ2-1	-	TRBV30	CAWSALDSSYNEQFF	TGTGCCTGGAGTGCCTTGGACTCCTCCTACAATGAGCAGTTCTTC
TRBD1	TRBJ1-1	-	TRBV7-9	CASSAYRDRHTEAFF	TGTGCCAGCAGCGCCTACCGGGACAGGCACACTGAAGCTTTCTTT
-	TRBJ2-7	-	TRBV4-3	CASSQDTRTGYNEQYF	TGCGCCAGCAGCCAAGATACTCGCACAGGGTATAACGAGCAGTACTTC
-	TRBJ2-7	few	TRBV20-1	CSAGRQGNYEQYF	TGCAGTGCGGGAAGGCAGGGCAACTACGAGCAGTACTTC
-	TRBJ2-7	-	TRBV4-3	CASSSSLRVVSYEQYF	TGCGCCAGCAGCTCAAGCCTAAGGGTCGTCTCCTACGAGCAGTACTTC
-	TRBJ2-1	-	TRBV6-5	CASSYSPGTGVLSNEQFF	TGTGCCAGCAGTTACTCGCCCGGGACGGGGGTTCTCTCCAATGAGCAGTTCTTC
-	TRBJ2-7	few	TRBV20-1	CSARIGKEQYF	TGCAGTGCTAGAATAGGGAAAGAGCAGTACTTC
-	TRBJ2-3	-	TRBV5-6	CASRGWGSRTDTQYF	TGTGCCAGCAGGGGATGGGGCAGCCGCACAGATACGCAGTATTTT
TRBD2	TRBJ2-2	-	TRBV5-1	CASSPLGLAGLSGELFF	TGCGCCAGCAGCCCCCTGGGACTAGCGGGGTTGTCCGGGGAGCTGTTTTTT
-	TRBJ1-5	-	TRBV20-1	CSARDGEQPQHF	TGCAGTGCTAGAGATGGGGAGCAGCCCCAGCATTTT
TRBD1	TRBJ2-5	-	TRBV20-1	CSARDGDRVGETQYF	TGCAGTGCTAGAGATGGAGACAGGGTGGGCGAGACCCAGTACTTC
-	TRBJ2-4	many	TRBV20-1	CSASDQNIQYF	TGCAGTGCTAGCGATCAAAACATTCAGTACTTC
TRBD1	TRBJ2-7	-	TRBV5-1	CASSFQPTGEAYEQYF	TGCGCCAGCAGCTTTCAACCGACAGGGGAGGCCTACGAGCAGTACTTC
-	TRBJ2-5	few	TRBV24-1	CATSGGGETQYF	TGTGCCACCAGTGGGGGTGGAGAGACCCAGTACTTC
TRBD2	TRBJ2-7	few	TRBV3-1	CASSQVLAGPSYEQYF	TGTGCCAGCAGCCAAGTTTTAGCGGGGCCCTCCTACGAGCAGTACTTC